This T cell receptor (beta chain) came from a study of HIV-infected patients and healthy controls. The study, taken as a whole, reports: CDR3 sharing between individuals was lower in HIV-infected patients than in healthy controls.

All unsorted peripheral T cells were captured because whole blood was used without fractionation. CDR1 and CDR2 from the germline V gene are DFQATT and SNEGSKA (reference sequence). Losses at the gene ends were 0 bases for V and 2 bases for J; bases not matched to a gene: 8. The CDR3 covers 16 residues. This clonotype was picked up many times. No antigen is known for it. cDNA was made from around 0.45 ug RNA using alpha and beta constant primers. Using multiplexing indices, alpha and beta chain libraries were generated apart by chain-specific third strand synthesis. TCRdb independently ran MiXCR on the 5' RACE reads; one entry per CDR3 protein. The sample has some 20,000 distinct CDR3 sequences, 12% seen once.

The receptor was isolated from an adult in good health. The sample consisted of blood. The chain carries TRBV20-1 and TRBJ2-3; TRBD2 aligns across 7 bases. Here the CDR3 DNA reads TGCAGTGCTAGAGATCGGGACTATCACTTCACAGATACGCAGTATTTT. It encodes CSARDRDYHFTDTQYF.